The 25 T cell receptor beta chains below were found in one sample sequenced in a study of OX40 agonist ivuxolimab in advanced cancers. Libraries came from the immunoSEQ multiplex PCR assay. The source is immuneACCESS, and TCRdb retained only in-frame sequences with V and J called. Part of the clones is not carried over; for the studies checked, unresolved V genes explain less than half of this, and the remainder is unexplained. In all, the sample holds 70,000 or so clones, and over 80% of those were seen once. 5.9% of the sample is taken by the ten largest. Sequencing was performed on CD4+ or CD8+ T cells sorted from blood, taken in a trial of the OX40 agonist ivuxolimab. The receptors were gathered from an adult with an advanced solid tumor such as melanoma, head and neck, liver or kidney cancer.

This clone was seen a single time. The chain couples TRBV15 to TRBJ1-4, with a tentative D call TRBD1 (6 bases). The CDR3 is 15 amino acids. With 5 bases removed from V and 6 bases from J, the gap between germline ends came to 16 bases. Per the germline V gene, CDR1 is LNHNV and CDR2 is YYDKDF (reference sequence). CDR3 loop: CATSPLGEGDEKLFF. The CDR3 region has the DNA TGTGCCACCAGCCCCCTCGGGGAGGGGGATGAAAAACTGTTTTTT.

The chain combines TRBV11-2 with TRBJ1-6; D gene unclear. This CDR3 is built from 13 residues. Trimming removed 0 bases from V and 9 bases from J, with 6 bases in between. Germline assignment: CDR1 SGHAT and CDR2 FQNNGV. DNA of the CDR3: TGTGCCAGCAGCTTAGATGTTGGTTCACCCCTCCACTTT. Its protein is CASSLDVGSPLHF.

The gene calls are TRBV4-2 and TRBJ1-5, with 7 bases fitting TRBD1. The V segment lost 1 base and the J segment 3 bases; nucleotides outside the gene matches: 3. CDR1 is LGHNA, CDR2 YNFKEQ, per germline. CDR3 length equals 15 residues. In nucleotides, the CDR3 is TGTGCCAGCAGCCAAGGGGGGACAGTCAATCAGCCCCAGCATTTT. Protein product: CASSQGGTVNQPQHF.

The rearrangement links TRBV19 to TRBJ1-3; D gene uncertain. The CDR3 runs 14 residues. Deletions cut 7 bases from V and 1 base from J, with 11 bases between. Germline CDR1 LNHDA, CDR2 SQIVND (reference sequence). CDR3 sequence: CASISLPSGNTIYF. CDR3 nucleotides: TGTGCCAGTATTTCACTACCTTCTGGAAACACCATATATTTT. Full variable domain (outside the CDR3, taken from reference TRBV19 and TRBJ1-3): DGGITQSPKYLFRKEGQNVTLSCEQNLNHDAMYWYRQDPGQGLRLIYYSQIVNDFQKGDIAEGYSVSREKKESFPLTVTSAQKNPTAFYLCASISLPSGNTIYFGEGSWLTVV.

The rearrangement joins TRBV5-1 to TRBJ2-1; 7 nucleotides align to TRBD2. The CDR3 loop spans 17 amino acids. Germline V gives CDR1 SGHRS, CDR2 YFSETQ. V lost 6 bases to trimming and J lost 0 bases; unmatched junction nucleotides: 12. The CDR3 spells CASNKDSGFSSYNEQFF. CDR3 in DNA: TGCGCCAGCAATAAGGATAGCGGGTTTAGCTCCTACAATGAGCAGTTCTTC.

The count of this clone is one. J is TRBJ2-7 and V is TRBV10-2, with TRBD1 matching 9 bases. V trimming: 2 bases; J trimming: 0 bases; junction bases outside the gene matches: 5. Germline CDR1 and CDR2: WSHSY and SAAADI. The CDR3 sequence is 16 residues long. This chain's CDR3 is CASSELWGQGSYEQYF. In DNA form, the CDR3 reads TGCGCCAGCAGTGAGCTATGGGGACAGGGCTCCTACGAGCAGTACTTC.

J is TRBJ2-1 and V is TRBV10-1; no clear D. Germline-derived CDR1 and CDR2 are WNHNN and SYGVQD (reference sequence). V was shortened by 3 bases and J by 4 bases, with 7 bases between the two germline ends. The CDR3 sequence is 13 residues long. The CDR3 DNA follows: TGCGCCAGCAGTGAAGGCGGTTACAATGAGCAGTTCTTC. Its translation: CASSEGGYNEQFF.

V is TRBV2 and J is TRBJ2-1, with 7 bases matching TRBD2. CDR3 length: 18 residues. After removal of 5 bases from V and 0 bases from J, the junction contained 13 bases not matched to a gene. Germline-derived CDR1 and CDR2 are SNHLY and FYNNEI. CDR3 amino acids: CASSKRKVREGSYNEQFF. DNA for the CDR3: TGTGCCAGCAGTAAACGAAAGGTAAGGGAGGGCTCCTACAATGAGCAGTTCTTC.

The CDR3 reads CASSYDRGNEQFF. The DNA for the CDR3 is TGTGCCAGCAGCTATGACCGGGGCAATGAGCAGTTCTTC. The chain recombines TRBV11-3 with TRBJ2-1, with TRBD2 as a possible D gene (5 bases). Trimming removed 4 bases from V and 6 bases from J, with 10 bases in between. CDR1 SGHNT and CDR2 YENEEA come from the germline V gene. The length of the CDR3 is 13 residues.

The sample holds one count of this clone. The chain uses TRBV5-4 and TRBJ2-5; TRBD2 might be the D (6 bases). Germline-derived CDR1 and CDR2 are SGHNT and YYREEE (reference sequence). The CDR3 contains 14 residues. Deletions cut 2 bases from V and 9 bases from J, with 17 bases between. CDR3 residues: CASSLPGSGSPQYF. In nucleotides, the CDR3 is TGTGCCAGCAGCTTACCGGGCTCCGGGAGTCCCCAGTACTTC. Based on the CDR3 plus reference TRBV5-4 and TRBJ2-5, the full variable domain is ETGVTQSPTHLIKTRGQQVTLRCSSQSGHNTVSWYQQALGQGPQFIFQYYREEENGRGNFPPRFSGLQFPNYSSELNVNALELDDSALYLCASSLPGSGSPQYFGPGTRLLVL.

The V and J genes are TRBV9 and TRBJ2-2; 7 bases line up with TRBD2. Losses at the gene ends were 4 bases for V and 5 bases for J; bases not matched to a gene: 17. CDR3 size: 18 residues. Germline lookup yields CDR1 SGDLS and CDR2 YYNGEE. The CDR3, as DNA: TGTGCCAGCAGCAGAGGGTGGGGCGGGAGCGAAAGGACCGGGGAGCTGTTTTTT. Its translation is CASSRGWGGSERTGELFF.

The J gene is TRBJ1-1, the V gene TRBV28; TRBD1 aligns across 9 bases. CDR1 and CDR2 from the germline V gene are MDHEN and SYDVKM. The CDR3 extends over 17 amino acids. V lost 2 bases and J lost 9; bases outside the gene matches: 16. In nucleotides, the CDR3 is TGTGCCAGCAGTTTACGCCGGGACAGGGAAGGATATTGGCAAGCTTTCTTT. Its protein product is CASSLRRDREGYWQAFF.

V gene TRBV21-1 combines with J gene TRBJ1-1; the DNA was not compared with TRBD1, the D call given in the table. TRBV21-1 is a recognized pseudogene. CDR3 length: 20 amino acids. CDR3 nucleotide sequence: TGTGCCAGCAGCGCTTTGAGGAAGGCAGGGTGTCATAGGAGGAACACTGAAGCTTTCTTT. It encodes CASSALRKAGCHRRNTEAFF.

The chain links TRBV27 to TRBJ1-4; TRBD1 agrees at 7 bases. This CDR3 region has 15 residues. The ends lost 6 bases at V and 5 bases at J; junction bases unmatched: 9. Germline V CDR1 and CDR2: MNHEY, SMNVEV (reference sequence). The CDR3 is CASRDAGGGNEKLFF. The CDR3 nucleotides read TGTGCCAGCAGAGACGCAGGGGGGGGAAATGAAAAACTGTTTTTT.

V usage is TRBV27 and J usage is TRBJ2-7, with 7 bases matching TRBD1. The length of the CDR3 is 13 residues. Germline V gives CDR1 MNHEY, CDR2 SMNVEV (reference sequence). Trimming took 5 bases from V and 3 from J; bases not matched to a gene: 4. The CDR3 reads CASSTYRGYEQYF. DNA of the CDR3: TGTGCCAGCAGTACCTACAGGGGCTACGAGCAGTACTTC.

The V and J genes are TRBV27 and TRBJ2-5; TRBD2 agrees at 9 bases. V was clipped by 5 bases and J by 4 bases; unmatched bases: 8. Germline values: CDR1 MNHEY, CDR2 SMNVEV (reference sequence). The CDR3 loop spans 15 amino acids. CDR3 in amino acids: CASSPVAGGGETQYF. DNA of the CDR3: TGTGCCAGCAGTCCTGTGGCGGGGGGGGGAGAGACCCAGTACTTC.

The rearrangement links TRBV11-2 to TRBJ1-6; perhaps TRBD1 as D (5 bases). Per germline, CDR1 SGHAT and CDR2 FQNNGV. V lost 5 bases and J lost 10, with 9 bases in between. This CDR3 has 12 residues. The CDR3 loop reads CASSPGGSPLHF. The CDR3 DNA sequence: TGTGCCAGCAGCCCGGGGGGGTCACCCCTCCACTTT. The whole variable domain, remainder taken from reference TRBV11-2 and TRBJ1-6, is EAGVAQSPRYKIIEKRQSVAFWCNPISGHATLYWYQQILGQGPKLLIQFQNNGVVDDSQLPKDRFSAERLKGVDSTLKIQPAKLEDSAVYLCASSPGGSPLHFGNGTRLTVT.

The chain employs TRBV28 and TRBJ2-5; 8 positions agree with TRBD2. CDR1 is MDHEN and CDR2 is SYDVKM in the germline V gene. V gave up 4 bases and J gave up 4 bases; unmatched junction bases: 11. This CDR3 has 16 amino acids. The CDR3 loop reads CASSSTGLDPGETQYF. The CDR3 DNA follows: TGTGCCAGCAGTTCCACGGGACTAGATCCCGGAGAGACCCAGTACTTC.

This clone was seen once. This chain connects TRBV30 to TRBJ2-1, with 7 nucleotides matching TRBD2. The CDR3 is 16 residues long. Trimming cost V 5 bases and J 2 bases; bases outside gene matches: 12. The germline V gene has CDR1 GTSNPN and CDR2 SVGIG (reference sequence). As DNA, the CDR3 is TGTGCCTGGGGGGCGGGAGCCCCCAAAACCTACAATGAGCAGTTCTTC. Amino acids: CAWGAGAPKTYNEQFF.

The V gene is TRBV9, the J gene TRBJ2-2; D unresolved. The germline CDR1 and CDR2 sequences are SGDLS and YYNGEE. CDR3 length equals 12 residues. The V end was cut by 4 bases, the J end by 4 bases, with 5 bases between. CDR3 protein: CASSLSTGELFF. DNA of the CDR3: TGTGCCAGCAGCTTGAGCACCGGGGAGCTGTTTTTT.

The V call is TRBV5-1, the J call TRBJ2-3; 8 bases fit TRBD2. V lost 6 bases and J lost 0; bases outside the gene matches: 3. Germline V gene sequence: CDR1 SGHRS, CDR2 YFSETQ. The CDR3 is 14 amino acids. CDR3 nucleotides: TGCGCCAGCAATAGCGGGGACAGCACAGATACGCAGTATTTT. Its protein product is CASNSGDSTDTQYF.

Here the CDR3 reads CASSLGNTEAFF. The CDR3 bases are TGTGCCAGTAGTTTAGGGAACACTGAAGCTTTCTTT. This chain uses TRBV19 with TRBJ1-1; the D is unclear. V was shortened by 5 bases and J by 1 base, with 5 bases between the two germline ends. The CDR3 is made up of 12 amino acids. Per the germline V gene, CDR1 is LNHDA and CDR2 is SQIVND (reference sequence).

The chain couples TRBV19 to TRBJ2-4; D is perhaps TRBD1 (6 bases). This CDR3 is 14 amino acids long. From germline, CDR1 is LNHDA and CDR2 SQIVND (reference sequence). The V gene lost 3 bases and the J gene lost 7 bases, with 13 bases spanning the gap. The CDR3 region is CASSMNGRGNIQYF. Here the CDR3 DNA reads TGTGCCAGTAGTATGAACGGCAGGGGTAACATTCAGTACTTC.

The CDR3 protein is CASSLDDPPMASQPQHF. The CDR3 DNA follows: TGTGCCAGCAGCTTAGATGACCCTCCGATGGCGAGCCAGCCCCAGCATTTT. The chain recombines TRBV11-2 with TRBJ1-5; D unclear. V was trimmed by 0 bases and J by 7 bases, leaving 19 bases between them. The germline V gene encodes CDR1 SGHAT and CDR2 FQNNGV. The CDR3 runs 17 residues. Complete variable domain (other parts from reference TRBV11-2 and TRBJ1-5): EAGVAQSPRYKIIEKRQSVAFWCNPISGHATLYWYQQILGQGPKLLIQFQNNGVVDDSQLPKDRFSAERLKGVDSTLKIQPAKLEDSAVYLCASSLDDPPMASQPQHFGDGTRLSIL.

Only one count was recorded for this clone. This chain connects TRBV9 to TRBJ2-3; D remains unclear. V lost 0 bases and J 0 bases, leaving 8 bases between the germline ends. The CDR3 is 15 amino acids. Germline lookup yields CDR1 SGDLS and CDR2 YYNGEE. Here the CDR3 reads CASSVVSHSTDTQYF. The CDR3 DNA follows: TGTGCCAGCAGCGTAGTAAGCCATAGCACAGATACGCAGTATTTT.